A single sample gave rise to the 20 T cell receptor beta chains below, sequenced in a study of T-cell memory formation after mild COVID-19. TCRdb redid the calling of the 5' RACE reads with MiXCR, one entry per CDR3 protein. The sample gives roughly 400,000 distinct CDR3 sequences, 20% to 25% of which show up once; 7.5% to 10% is in the top ten. The sequenced sample was PBMCs or a T cell subset sorted from them (not recorded which). The source is an adult woman who had mild COVID-19 (a few samples of this study predate the infection). Cell type and time point are not known.

The V call is TRBV20-1, the J call TRBJ1-1; a possible D gene is TRBD1 (5 bases). CDR1 and CDR2 (germline): DFQATT, SNEGSKA (reference sequence). This CDR3 comprises 14 residues. V gave up 3 bases and J gave up 1 base, with 12 bases separating them. The CDR3 sequence: CSASPPGANTEAFF. DNA of the CDR3: TGCAGTGCTAGCCCCCCCGGGGCGAACACTGAAGCTTTCTTT.

The J gene is TRBJ1-1, the V gene TRBV11-3; 8 nucleotides match TRBD1. The CDR3 has 15 amino acids. Germline V lookup: CDR1 SGHNT, CDR2 YENEEA. With 5 bases clipped from V and 7 bases from J, the junction kept 12 bases outside the gene matches. Here the CDR3 DNA reads TGTGCCAGCAGCCCTGGACAGGGCAGGGATGTTGAAGCTTTCTTT. It translates to CASSPGQGRDVEAFF.

This clonotype showed up just a few times. The genes are TRBV7-2 and TRBJ2-3, with 9 bases that match TRBD2. Germline V gives CDR1 SGHTA, CDR2 FQGNSA. With 0 bases clipped from V and 5 bases from J, the junction kept 12 bases outside the gene matches. The CDR3 runs 18 residues. The chain's CDR3 is CASSLAALAGVFRDTQYF. Written as DNA, the CDR3 is TGTGCCAGCAGCTTAGCTGCGTTAGCGGGAGTATTTAGAGATACGCAGTATTTT.

J is TRBJ2-5 and V is TRBV20-1; D is tentatively TRBD1 or TRBD2 (5 bases each). V lost 3 bases to trimming and J lost 5 bases, with 16 bases between them. The germline V gene has CDR1 DFQATT and CDR2 SNEGSKA (reference sequence). The CDR3 has 14 amino acids. The CDR3 protein is CSARLGAGSETQYF. The CDR3 DNA reads TGCAGTGCTAGGTTGGGAGCAGGGTCGGAGACCCAGTACTTC.

The CDR3 sequence is CASSGAAPVNEQFF. CDR3 DNA: TGTGCCAGCAGTGGAGCGGCCCCAGTCAATGAGCAGTTCTTC. This chain links TRBV12-3 or TRBV12-4 with TRBJ2-1; weak D call: TRBD2 (5 bases). Between the trimmed V and J ends, which lost 5 bases and 6 bases, there was a span of 14 bases. The CDR3 contains 14 residues.

The chain recombines TRBV6-2 or TRBV6-3 with TRBJ2-1, with TRBD2 matching over 9 bases. The J segment lost 8 bases and the V segment lost 3 bases, leaving 11 bases of the junction unmatched. Germline loops: CDR1 MNHEY, CDR2 SVGEGT. The CDR3 is 16 amino acids. CDR3 loop: CASSYEGGRVLDEQFF. The DNA for the CDR3 is TGTGCCAGCAGTTATGAGGGCGGGAGGGTTTTGGATGAGCAGTTCTTC.

This clonotype was seen a few times. The chain couples TRBV10-3 to TRBJ1-5; 8 nucleotides line up with TRBD1. Germline V gene lookup returns CDR1 ENHRY and CDR2 SYGVKD. This CDR3 is built from 15 residues. V gave up 3 bases and J gave up 1 base; unmatched junction bases: 2. The CDR3 region has the DNA TGTGCCATCAGTGAACGACAGGGGAGCAATCAGCCCCAGCATTTT. Its protein is CAISERQGSNQPQHF.

The chain uses TRBV5-1 and TRBJ2-6, with 9 bases lining up with TRBD1. With 7 bases clipped from V and 0 bases from J, the junction kept 8 bases outside the gene matches. Germline CDR1 SGHRS, CDR2 YFSETQ. CDR3 size: 17 residues. For the CDR3, the DNA is TGCGCCAGCGCTCCGGGACAGGGTATCTCTGGGGCCAACGTCCTGACTTTC. It codes for CASAPGQGISGANVLTF.

This clonotype was recorded a few times. The chain joins TRBV4-2 to TRBJ2-1; perhaps D is TRBD1 or TRBD2 (5 bases each). The CDR3 is 15 residues long. Germline-derived CDR1 and CDR2 are LGHNA and YNFKEQ. The V gene lost 0 bases and the J gene lost 4 bases, with 10 bases spanning the gap. The CDR3 coding sequence is TGTGCCAGCAGCCAAGATACGGGACCGTACAATGAGCAGTTCTTC. This gives the protein CASSQDTGPYNEQFF.

The chain has TRBV5-4 and TRBJ2-7; TRBD1 agrees at 7 bases. V was pared by 3 bases and J by 4 bases, with 10 bases of the junction left unmatched. The CDR3 is 15 amino acids. The V gene's germline CDR1 is SGHNT and CDR2 YYREEE (reference sequence). CDR3 region: CASSSRTGRRYEQYF. The DNA of the CDR3 is TGTGCCAGCAGCTCCCGGACAGGCCGGAGGTACGAGCAGTACTTC.

This clonotype has a count of ten or more. The gene calls are TRBV29-1 and TRBJ2-1, with D uncertain. Per germline, CDR1 SQVTM and CDR2 ANQGSEA. This CDR3 has 15 amino acids. Trimming cost V 0 bases and J 8 bases, with 17 bases left between them. The DNA for the CDR3 is TGCAGCGTTGAAGATCGGGCGACCTCTGGTGATGAGCAGTTCTTC. This sequence encodes CSVEDRATSGDEQFF.

The V gene is TRBV5-6, the J gene TRBJ2-7; D tentatively fits TRBD1 or TRBD2 (5 bases each). V lost 3 bases, J lost 7 bases, and 8 bases lay in between. The CDR3 is 11 amino acids. Germline assignment: CDR1 SGHDT and CDR2 YYEEEE. In DNA form, the CDR3 reads TGTGCCAGCAGCTGGGACCAGGAGCAGTACTTC. Protein: CASSWDQEQYF.

The V gene is TRBV6-1, the J gene TRBJ2-7; 13 bases are shared with TRBD2. The CDR3 loop spans 17 amino acids. V lost 1 base to trimming and J lost 3 bases; unmatched junction nucleotides: 6. Germline V CDR1 and CDR2: MNHNS, SASEGT. The CDR3 is CASSEEGTSGTYYEQYF. For the CDR3, the DNA is TGTGCCAGCAGTGAAGAAGGGACTAGCGGGACCTACTACGAGCAGTACTTC.

This clonotype was seen a handful of times. The rearrangement uses TRBV21-1 and TRBJ2-3; the table gives TRBD2 as D, unverified against the DNA. TRBV21-1 is annotated as a pseudogene. This CDR3 has 16 residues. The CDR3 bases are TGTGCCAGCAGAAGGCTAGCGGGAACCTACACAGATACGCAGTATTTT. Amino acid sequence: CASRRLAGTYTDTQYF.

This clonotype has just a few counts. The rearrangement links TRBV23-1 to TRBJ2-1, with 7 bases fitting TRBD1. TRBV23-1 is noted as an ORF with a role that remains uncertain. The CDR3 consists of 20 residues. J was trimmed by 5 bases and V by 2 bases; bases with no gene match: 21. CDR3 loop: CASSQPPHSDRTIWDNEQFF. Here the CDR3 DNA reads TGCGCCAGCAGTCAACCCCCACATTCGGACAGGACAATATGGGACAATGAGCAGTTCTTC.

The V and J genes are TRBV2 and TRBJ2-7, with D possibly TRBD1 on 6 matching bases. Germline-derived CDR1 and CDR2 are SNHLY and FYNNEI. V was shortened by 5 bases and J by 4 bases, with 15 bases between the two germline ends. The CDR3 is 14 amino acids. Written as DNA, the CDR3 is TGTGCCAGCAGTAAGGCAGGGGAGCGGTACGAGCAGTACTTC. Translation gives CASSKAGERYEQYF. Based on the CDR3 plus reference TRBV2 and TRBJ2-7, the full variable domain is EPEVTQTPSHQVTQMGQEVILRCVPISNHLYFYWYRQILGQKVEFLVSFYNNEISEKSEIFDDQFSVERPDGSNFTLKIRSTKLEDSAMYFCASSKAGERYEQYFGPGTRLTVT.

The chain is built from TRBV29-1 and TRBJ2-7, with 8 nucleotides matching TRBD2. The V and J ends lost 2 bases and 7 bases, in that order; junction bases with no gene match: 7. Germline V CDR1 and CDR2: SQVTM, ANQGSEA. CDR3 length: 13 amino acids. CDR3: CSVETGGSLEQYF. DNA for the CDR3: TGCAGCGTTGAAACGGGAGGGTCTTTGGAGCAGTACTTC.

This clonotype was seen only a few times. The chain has TRBV5-6 and TRBJ2-1; no reliable D call. Germline V gives CDR1 SGHDT, CDR2 YYEEEE. The CDR3 sequence is 14 residues long. Between the trimmed V and J ends, which lost 0 bases and 6 bases, there was a span of 10 bases. Here the CDR3 DNA reads TGTGCCAGCAGCTTGGGTCACGGGCTCAATGAGCAGTTCTTC. This gives the protein CASSLGHGLNEQFF.

V usage is TRBV7-3 and J usage is TRBJ2-3, with D unclear. Germline loops: CDR1 SGHTA, CDR2 FQGTGA. V was shortened by 4 bases and J by 4 bases, with 12 bases between the two germline ends. The CDR3 sequence is 14 residues long. CDR3 sequence: CASSSSSSADTQYF. As DNA, the CDR3 is TGTGCCAGCAGCTCCTCCTCTAGTGCAGATACGCAGTATTTT.

The V call is TRBV20-1, the J call TRBJ2-1, with D maybe TRBD2 (5 bases). V dropped 5 bases and J dropped 7 bases, with 27 bases sitting between them. The CDR3 extends over 17 amino acids. Germline assignment: CDR1 DFQATT and CDR2 SNEGSKA (reference sequence). DNA for the CDR3: TGCAGTGCTGCGGCTAAAATGGCTCACAAATTAGCGAATGAGCAGTTCTTC. It is translated as CSAAAKMAHKLANEQFF.